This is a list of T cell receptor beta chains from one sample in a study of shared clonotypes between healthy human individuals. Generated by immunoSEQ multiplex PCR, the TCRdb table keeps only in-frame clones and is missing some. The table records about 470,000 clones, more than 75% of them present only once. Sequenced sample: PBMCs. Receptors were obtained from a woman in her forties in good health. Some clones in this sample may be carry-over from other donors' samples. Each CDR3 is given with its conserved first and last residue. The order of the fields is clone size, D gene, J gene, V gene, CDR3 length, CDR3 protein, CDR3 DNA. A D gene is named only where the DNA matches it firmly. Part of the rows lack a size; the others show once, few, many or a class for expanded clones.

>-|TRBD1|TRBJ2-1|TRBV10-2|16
CASSESRDRGRGEQFF
TGCGCCAGCAGTGAGTCGAGGGACAGGGGAAGGGGTGAGCAGTTCTTC
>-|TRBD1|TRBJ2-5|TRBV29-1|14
CSVEGDSLLETQYF
TGCAGCGTTGAAGGGGACAGCCTTTTAGAGACCCAGTACTTC
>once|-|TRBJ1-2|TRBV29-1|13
CSVGGGRENGYTF
TGCAGCGTTGGGGGTGGCAGGGAGAATGGCTACACCTTC
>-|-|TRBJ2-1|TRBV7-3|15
CASSLTKGDPHEQFF
TGTGCCAGCAGCTTAACAAAAGGGGACCCGCATGAGCAGTTCTTC
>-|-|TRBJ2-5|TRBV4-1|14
CASSQVQTQETQYF
TGCGCCAGCAGCCAAGTACAAACCCAAGAGACCCAGTACTTC
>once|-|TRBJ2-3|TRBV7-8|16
CASSLSGPRNTDTQYF
TGTGCCAGCAGCTTAAGCGGCCCCCGAAACACAGATACGCAGTATTTT
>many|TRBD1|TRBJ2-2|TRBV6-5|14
CASSFRQGAGELFF
TGTGCCAGCAGTTTCAGACAGGGAGCCGGGGAGCTGTTTTTT
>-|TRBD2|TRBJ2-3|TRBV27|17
CASSPGLAGVGPDTQYF
TGTGCCAGCAGTCCCGGACTAGCGGGAGTAGGCCCAGATACGCAGTATTTT
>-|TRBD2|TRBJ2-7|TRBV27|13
CASSHGGGRGEYF
TGTGCCAGCAGCCACGGGGGCGGGAGGGGTGAGTACTTC
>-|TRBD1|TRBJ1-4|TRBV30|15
CAWGTDNRRNEKLFF
TGTGCCTGGGGGACAGACAACAGACGTAATGAAAAACTGTTTTTT
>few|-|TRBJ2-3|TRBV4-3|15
CASSQDQQGTDTQYF
TGCGCCAGCAGCCAAGACCAGCAGGGCACAGATACGCAGTATTTT
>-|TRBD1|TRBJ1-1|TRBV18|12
CASSRDREEAFF
TGTGCCAGCTCCCGGGACAGGGAGGAAGCTTTCTTT
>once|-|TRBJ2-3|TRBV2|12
CASSGGTAPQYF
TGTGCCAGCAGTGGCGGGACTGCGCCGCAGTATTTT
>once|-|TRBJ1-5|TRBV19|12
CASSRPPRPQHF
TGTGCCAGTAGTAGGCCCCCTCGGCCCCAGCATTTT
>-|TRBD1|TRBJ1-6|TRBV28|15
CASSRIDRDNSPLHF
TGTGCCAGCAGTCGAATCGACAGGGATAATTCACCCCTCCACTTT
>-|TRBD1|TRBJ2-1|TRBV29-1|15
CSVIGGQGTWNEQFF
TGCAGCGTAATCGGGGGACAGGGGACGTGGAATGAGCAGTTCTTC
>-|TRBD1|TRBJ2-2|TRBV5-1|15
CASSRQGRDTGELFF
TGCGCCAGCTCCCGACAGGGGCGGGACACCGGGGAGCTGTTTTTT
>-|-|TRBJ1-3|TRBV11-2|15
CASSLDLIFGNTIYF
TGTGCCAGCAGCTTAGATCTAATCTTTGGAAACACCATATATTTT
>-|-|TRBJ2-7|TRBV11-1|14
CASSRDGGASEQYF
TGTGCCAGCAGCCGAGATGGCGGAGCAAGCGAGCAGTACTTC
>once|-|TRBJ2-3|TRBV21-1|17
CASSKALGTGGTDTQYF
TGTGCCAGCAGCAAAGCGCTTGGGACAGGAGGCACAGATACGCAGTATTTT
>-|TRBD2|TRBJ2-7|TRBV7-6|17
CASSGHGTSGSSYEQYF
TGTGCCAGCAGCGGCCATGGGACTAGCGGGAGTTCCTACGAGCAGTACTTC
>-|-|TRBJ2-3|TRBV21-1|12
CASSVGTDTQYF
TGTGCCAGCAGTGTAGGTACAGATACGCAGTATTTT
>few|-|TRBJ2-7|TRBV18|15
CASSLEWQGYYEQYF
TGTGCCAGCTCACTCGAATGGCAGGGTTACTACGAGCAGTACTTC
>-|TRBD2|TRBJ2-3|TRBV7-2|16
CASSRLAGGNTDTQYF
TGTGCCAGCAGCAGACTAGCGGGAGGGAACACAGATACGCAGTATTTT
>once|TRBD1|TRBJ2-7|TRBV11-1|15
CASSPRTGSRYEQYF
TGTGCCAGCAGCCCCCGGACAGGGTCTCGCTACGAGCAGTACTTC
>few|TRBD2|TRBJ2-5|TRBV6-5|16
CASSYREGLYQETQYF
TGTGCCAGCAGTTACAGGGAGGGATTGTACCAAGAGACCCAGTACTTC
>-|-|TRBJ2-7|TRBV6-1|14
CASRGGGGTYEQYF
TGTGCCAGCAGGGGGGGCGGAGGGACCTACGAGCAGTACTTC
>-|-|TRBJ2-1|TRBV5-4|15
CASSLAAGLYNEQFF
TGTGCCAGCAGCTTGGCCGCAGGGCTTTACAATGAGCAGTTCTTC
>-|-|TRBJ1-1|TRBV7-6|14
CASSLDPGTPEAFF
TGTGCCAGCAGCTTAGATCCGGGAACCCCTGAAGCTTTCTTT
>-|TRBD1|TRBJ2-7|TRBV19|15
CASSIFGTGSREQYF
TGTGCCAGTAGTATATTCGGGACAGGGAGCCGCGAGCAGTACTTC
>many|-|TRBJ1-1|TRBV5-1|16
CASSLWSMTGGGEAFF
TGCGCCAGCAGCTTGTGGTCTATGACCGGCGGGGGTGAAGCTTTCTTT
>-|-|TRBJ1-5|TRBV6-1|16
CASSEAGVAGNQPQHF
TGTGCCAGCAGTGAAGCCGGGGTTGCGGGCAATCAGCCCCAGCATTTT
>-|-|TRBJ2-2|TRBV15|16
CATSRGGSSGTGELFF
TGTGCCACCAGCAGAGGAGGCTCTTCGGGGACCGGGGAGCTGTTTTTT
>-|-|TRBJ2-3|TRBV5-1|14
CASSLASDTDTQYF
TGCGCCAGCAGCTTAGCGAGCGACACAGATACGCAGTATTTT
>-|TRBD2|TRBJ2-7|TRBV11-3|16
CASSLDLIAGGDEQYF
TGTGCCAGCAGCTTAGATCTCATAGCGGGAGGCGACGAGCAGTACTTC
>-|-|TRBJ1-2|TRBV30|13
CAWRTSANYGYTF
TGTGCCTGGAGGACTTCGGCTAACTATGGCTACACCTTC
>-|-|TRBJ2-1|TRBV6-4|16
CASSLEGTGNYNEQFF
TGTGCCAGCAGCCTCGAAGGGACTGGCAACTACAATGAGCAGTTCTTC
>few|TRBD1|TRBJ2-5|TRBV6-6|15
CASSYSTGVQETQYF
TGTGCCAGCAGTTACTCCACAGGGGTCCAAGAGACCCAGTACTTC
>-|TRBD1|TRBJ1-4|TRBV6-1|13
CASSGQGGEKLFF
TGTGCCAGCAGTGGACAGGGGGGGGAAAAACTGTTTTTT
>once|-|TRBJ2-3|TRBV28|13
CASSEPSTDTQYF
TGTGCCAGCAGTGAACCTAGCACAGATACGCAGTATTTT
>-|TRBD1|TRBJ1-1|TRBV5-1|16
CASSLGTGGLNTEAFF
TGCGCCAGCAGCTTGGGGACAGGGGGCCTGAACACTGAAGCTTTCTTT
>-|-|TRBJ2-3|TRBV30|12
CAWSTHTDTQYF
TGTGCCTGGAGCACACACACAGATACGCAGTATTTT
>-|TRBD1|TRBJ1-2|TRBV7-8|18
CASSLGGTGGLYNYGYTF
TGTGCCAGCAGCTTAGGGGGGACAGGGGGCTTGTATAACTATGGCTACACCTTC
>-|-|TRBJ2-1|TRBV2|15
CASSVGRAANNEQFF
TGTGCCAGCAGTGTCGGGCGGGCCGCGAACAATGAGCAGTTCTTC
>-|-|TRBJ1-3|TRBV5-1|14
CASSPRGSGNTIYF
TGCGCCAGCAGCCCGCGAGGCTCTGGAAACACCATATATTTT
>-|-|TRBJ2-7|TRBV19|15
CASSIEGSSSYEQYF
TGTGCCAGTAGTATAGAGGGCAGCAGCTCCTACGAGCAGTACTTC
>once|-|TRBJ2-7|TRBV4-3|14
CASSQVYPSYEQYF
TGCGCCAGCAGCCAAGTATACCCCTCCTACGAGCAGTACTTC
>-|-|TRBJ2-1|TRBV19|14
CASSMRGEYNEQFF
TGTGCCAGTAGTATGAGGGGGGAATACAATGAGCAGTTCTTC
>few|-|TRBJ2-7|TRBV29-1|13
CSAKRTGSYEQYF
TGCAGCGCCAAGAGAACAGGGTCCTACGAGCAGTACTTC
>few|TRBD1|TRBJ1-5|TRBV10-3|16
CAISEFETGVGQPQHF
TGTGCCATCAGTGAGTTCGAGACAGGGGTCGGACAGCCCCAGCATTTT
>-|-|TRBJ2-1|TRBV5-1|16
CASSLVGSPATDEQFF
TGCGCCAGCAGCTTGGTGGGTAGCCCTGCGACAGATGAGCAGTTCTTC
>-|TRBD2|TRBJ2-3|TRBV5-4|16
CASSLRLAGAGDTQYF
TGTGCCAGCAGCTTGCGTCTAGCGGGAGCGGGAGATACGCAGTATTTT
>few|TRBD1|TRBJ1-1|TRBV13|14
CASSLTGMNTEAFF
TGTGCCAGCAGCTTGACAGGGATGAACACTGAAGCTTTCTTT
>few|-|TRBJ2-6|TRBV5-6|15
CASSFRFSGANVLTF
TGTGCCAGCAGCTTCCGTTTTTCTGGGGCCAACGTCCTGACTTTC
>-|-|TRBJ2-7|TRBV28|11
CASSSQGKGYF
TGTGCCAGCAGTTCCCAGGGGAAGGGGTACTTC
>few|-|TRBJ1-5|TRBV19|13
CASSRDINQPQHF
TGTGCCAGTAGTAGGGACATAAATCAGCCCCAGCATTTT
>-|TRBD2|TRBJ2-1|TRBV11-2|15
CATRKGTSGRGLRFF
TGTGCCACACGAAAGGGGACTAGCGGGAGAGGGCTCCGGTTCTTC
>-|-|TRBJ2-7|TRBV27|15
CASSLEGESSYEQYF
TGTGCCAGCAGTTTAGAGGGGGAAAGCTCCTACGAGCAGTACTTC
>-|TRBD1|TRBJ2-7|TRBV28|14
CASSLGGQSYEQYF
TGTGCCAGCAGTTTAGGGGGACAGAGCTACGAGCAGTACTTC
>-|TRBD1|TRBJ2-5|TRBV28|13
CASRGQTQETQYF
TGTGCCAGCAGGGGACAGACACAAGAGACCCAGTACTTC